This passage covers 3 T cell receptor beta chains from one sample sequenced in a study of T-cell memory formation after mild COVID-19 (dated by TCRdb to the early 2020s). The library was obtained by 5' RACE. Sequenced using an Illumina NovaSeq 6000. The public reads were run again by TCRdb, first through fastp at Q25 and then through MiXCR, and only productive beta chains were kept. Each entry merges the rows of one CDR3 protein and shows their most common DNA and genes. For this sample there are 300,000 to 350,000 distinct CDR3 sequences; approximately 14% appear just once. The ten largest clones capture over 20% of the sample. Sequencing was done on a sample of PBMCs or a T cell subset sorted from them (not recorded which). All receptors derive from a man in his late teens or twenties who had mild COVID-19 (a few samples of this study predate the infection). The sample titles of this study are shuffled in the database, so cell type and time point are left out; the donor was told from shared clones.

This chain connects TRBV7-6 to TRBJ1-2, with TRBD1 matching 7 bases. Looked up from germline, CDR1 is SGHVS and CDR2 is FNYEAQ. CDR3 length: 13 amino acids. Trimming removed 6 bases from V and 4 bases from J; junction bases left unmatched: 5. The CDR3 sequence is CASRPTGAYGYTF. The CDR3 DNA reads as TGTGCCAGCAGGCCTACAGGGGCCTATGGCTACACCTTC.

J is TRBJ1-6 and V is TRBV4-2; TRBD1 matches 7 bases. V trimming: 0 bases; J trimming: 0 bases; junction bases outside the gene matches: 8. CDR3 length equals 19 residues. CDR1 and CDR2 (germline): LGHNA, YNFKEQ. CDR3 nucleotide sequence: TGTGCCAGCAGCCAAGAAATTCAGGCAGGGGGCTCCTATAATTCACCCCTCCACTTT. It is translated as CASSQEIQAGGSYNSPLHF.

The CDR3 is CASSLQRGWGNEQFF. CDR3 in DNA: TGTGCCAGCAGCCTTCAGCGGGGCTGGGGTAATGAGCAGTTCTTC. This chain joins TRBV9 and TRBJ2-1; 7 positions agree with TRBD2. From germline, CDR1 is SGDLS and CDR2 YYNGEE. This CDR3 is built from 15 residues. V lost 4 bases to trimming and J lost 7 bases; unmatched junction nucleotides: 11.